This T cell receptor (beta chain) comes out of a study of cytomegalovirus exposure and HLA in healthy donors. Study-wide background: From approximately 170 million T cells, an earlier analysis saw some 120 million unique TCR beta sequences. Within an early data release were about 85 million unique TCRs drawn from HLA-typed donors.

This CDR3 spans 15 amino acids. Germline CDR1 reads MNHNS; CDR2 reads SASEGT. V was pared by 6 bases and J by 0 bases, with 5 bases of the junction left unmatched. PCR involved 60 Vbeta and 13 Jbeta primers. Assay used: immunoSEQ multiplex PCR; TCRdb lists only in-frame clones, some missing. The sample consists of some 160,000 clones, 60% to 85% of them appearing once. The sample comprised PBMCs. The source of this sequence is a man in his forties or fifties in good health and CMV-seronegative. V usage is TRBV6-1 and J usage is TRBJ1-5; 7 positions match TRBD1. CDR3 residues: CASRGQTYSNQPQHF. The CDR3, as DNA: TGTGCCAGCAGGGGACAGACTTATAGCAATCAGCCCCAGCATTTT.